This TCR beta chain was captured in a study of cytotoxic CD8 clonotypes in ibrutinib-treated CLL. Study in general: Partial response was seen in about 24 patients and complete response in 2; after median around 5.5 years, around 14 stayed remitted, about 12 progressed.

TCRdb's copy holds only in-frame clones and misses some; the assay was immunoSEQ multiplex PCR. This repertoire shows about 68,000 clones, under 70% found once; its top ten account for roughly 5.7%. The CDR3 totals 16 residues. The germline V gene has CDR1 SGHTA and CDR2 FQGNSA. V shed 1 base and J 2 bases; nucleotides not matched to a gene: 5. TCR beta libraries used 1.5 to 2 micrograms of DNA from cryopreserved PBMCs. This material consisted of PBMCs, taken after 12 months of ibrutinib treatment. This sequence originates from a human donor with chronic lymphocytic leukemia. The chain has TRBV7-2 and TRBJ1-3; 7 bases agree with TRBD1. The CDR3, as DNA: TGTGCCAGCAGCTTAGGCCCAGGACAGGCTGGAAACACCATATATTTT. Amino acids: CASSLGPGQAGNTIYF.